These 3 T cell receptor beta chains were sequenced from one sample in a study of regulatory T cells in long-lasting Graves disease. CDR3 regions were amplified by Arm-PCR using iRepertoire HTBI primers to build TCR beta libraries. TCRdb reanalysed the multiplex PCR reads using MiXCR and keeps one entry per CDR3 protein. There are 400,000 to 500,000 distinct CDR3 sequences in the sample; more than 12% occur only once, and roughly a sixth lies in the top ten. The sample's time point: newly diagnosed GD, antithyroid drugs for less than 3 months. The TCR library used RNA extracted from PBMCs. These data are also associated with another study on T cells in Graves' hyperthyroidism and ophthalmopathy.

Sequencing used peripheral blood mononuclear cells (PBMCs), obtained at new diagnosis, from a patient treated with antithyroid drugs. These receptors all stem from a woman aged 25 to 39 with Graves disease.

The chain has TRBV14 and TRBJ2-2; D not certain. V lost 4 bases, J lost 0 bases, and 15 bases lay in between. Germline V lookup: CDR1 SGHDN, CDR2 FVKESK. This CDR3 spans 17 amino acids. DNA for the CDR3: TGTGCCAGCAGCCCCCAGCTCGGTTATTCGAACACCGGGGAGCTGTTTTTT. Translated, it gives CASSPQLGYSNTGELFF.

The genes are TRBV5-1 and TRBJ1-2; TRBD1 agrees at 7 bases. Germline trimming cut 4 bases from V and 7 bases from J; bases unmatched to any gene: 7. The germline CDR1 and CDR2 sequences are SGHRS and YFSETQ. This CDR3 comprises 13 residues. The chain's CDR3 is CASSVRQGRGYTF. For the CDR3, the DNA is TGCGCCAGCAGCGTCAGACAGGGTCGTGGCTACACCTTC. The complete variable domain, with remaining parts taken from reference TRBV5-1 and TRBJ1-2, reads KAGVTQTPRYLIKTRGQQVTLSCSPISGHRSVSWYQQTPGQGLQFLFEYFSETQRNKGNFPGRFSGRQFSNSRSEMNVSTLELGDSALYLCASSVRQGRGYTFGSGTRLTVV.

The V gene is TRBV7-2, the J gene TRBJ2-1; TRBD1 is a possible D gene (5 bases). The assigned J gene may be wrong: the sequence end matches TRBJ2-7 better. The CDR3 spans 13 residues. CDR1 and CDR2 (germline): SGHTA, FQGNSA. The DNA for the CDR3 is TGTGCCAGCAGCGCCCGGACAACCTACGAGCAGTACTTC. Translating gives CASSARTTYEQYF.